This T cell receptor beta chain was captured in a study of regulatory and conventional T cells in RAG deficiency. Overall study results and limits: Other subsets showed approximately 9.6-fold reductions, but Treg unique TCR beta sequences fell roughly 93-fold in these patients. Patient subsets had shorter CDR3s; Omenn Treg-Tconv overlap exceeded 75%. In Omenn syndrome, sorted "Tregs" may be peripherally activated cells.

Sequencing used immunoSEQ multiplex PCR; TCRdb keeps in-frame clones, though not all of them. The sample includes more than 40,000 clones, around 89% of them seen just once. The sorted conventional CD4+ T cells were CD25-low and CD127-high, with genomic DNA sequenced. Germline V gene data show CDR1 as SGHDT and CDR2 as YYEEEE. CDR3 length equals 15 residues. Trimming pared 3 bases from V and 3 bases from J, leaving 15 bases between. As concerns this clone: Antigen unknown.

This sample was shared with a second study, whose subject was regulatory T cells. From that study: Amplification used 52 TRBV primers and 13 TRBJ primers. Skewed V and J usage and few unique V-J pairs marked patient repertoires, most in Tregs.

The TCR was taken from a human donor in good health. Source material: CD4+ effector T cells sorted from blood. The chain is built from TRBV5-6 and TRBJ1-1; possible D gene TRBD1, 5 bases. CDR3 sequence: CASSYRQRPHTEAFF. The CDR3 nucleotides read TGTGCCAGCAGCTACAGACAGAGACCTCACACTGAAGCTTTCTTT.